This is a list of T cell receptor beta chains from one sample in a study of cytomegalovirus exposure and HLA in healthy donors. Produced via immunoSEQ multiplex PCR; TCRdb's table is partial and in-frame only. The listing records around 140,000 clones. The sequenced sample consisted of PBMCs. These receptors were obtained from a male donor in good health and CMV-seronegative. CDR3s include the opening cysteine and the closing phenylalanine or tryptophan. The order of the fields is V gene, D gene, J gene, CDR3 length, CDR3 protein, CDR3 DNA. The D gene is left open where the match is weak.

v_call: TRBV10-3; d_call: TRBD2; j_call: TRBJ2-3; cdr3_length: 16; cdr3_aa: CAIGTSGIGVTDTQYF; cdr3_nt: TGTGCCATCGGGACTAGCGGGATTGGGGTCACAGATACGCAGTATTTT
v_call: TRBV9; d_call: TRBD2; j_call: TRBJ2-1; cdr3_length: 15; cdr3_aa: CASSASGTTYNEQFF; cdr3_nt: TGTGCCAGCAGCGCCTCCGGGACTACCTACAATGAGCAGTTCTTC
v_call: TRBV7-3; d_call: TRBD2; j_call: TRBJ2-1; cdr3_length: 16; cdr3_aa: CASSLYLAGDDNEQFF; cdr3_nt: TGTGCCAGCAGCTTATATCTAGCGGGCGACGACAATGAGCAGTTCTTC
v_call: TRBV7-2; d_call: TRBD2; j_call: TRBJ2-1; cdr3_length: 14; cdr3_aa: CASSPGLAHNEQFF; cdr3_nt: TGTGCCAGCAGCCCCGGACTAGCACACAATGAGCAGTTCTTC
v_call: TRBV2; d_call: TRBD2; j_call: TRBJ2-5; cdr3_length: 16; cdr3_aa: CASRGTSGSRIQTQYF; cdr3_nt: TGTGCCAGCAGGGGGACTAGCGGGAGCCGAATACAGACCCAGTACTTC
v_call: TRBV6-5; d_call: TRBD1; j_call: TRBJ1-2; cdr3_length: 12; cdr3_aa: CATWTGRFGYTF; cdr3_nt: TGTGCCACCTGGACAGGGAGATTCGGCTACACCTTC
v_call: TRBV7-9; d_call: .; j_call: TRBJ1-4; cdr3_length: 14; cdr3_aa: CASSLQGNWEKLFF; cdr3_nt: TGTGCCAGCAGTTTGCAGGGAAATTGGGAAAAACTGTTTTTT
v_call: TRBV5-6; d_call: .; j_call: TRBJ1-3; cdr3_length: 15; cdr3_aa: CASSRTGFGGNTIYF; cdr3_nt: TGTGCCAGCAGCCGTACAGGGTTCGGTGGAAACACCATATATTTT
v_call: TRBV5-4; d_call: .; j_call: TRBJ2-1; cdr3_length: 15; cdr3_aa: CASSSPKSSYNEQFF; cdr3_nt: TGTGCCAGCAGCTCCCCTAAGAGCTCCTACAATGAGCAGTTCTTC
v_call: TRBV5-1; d_call: TRBD1; j_call: TRBJ1-1; cdr3_length: 15; cdr3_aa: CASSQGQGWGTEAFF; cdr3_nt: TGCGCCAGCAGCCAAGGACAGGGCTGGGGCACTGAAGCTTTCTTT
v_call: TRBV5-4; d_call: .; j_call: TRBJ2-5; cdr3_length: 13; cdr3_aa: CASSPADGETQYF; cdr3_nt: TGTGCCAGCTCTCCGGCAGACGGGGAGACCCAGTACTTC
v_call: TRBV15; d_call: .; j_call: TRBJ1-1; cdr3_length: 14; cdr3_aa: CATSRFGGESEAFF; cdr3_nt: TGTGCCACCAGCAGATTCGGAGGGGAATCTGAAGCTTTCTTT
v_call: TRBV6-5; d_call: .; j_call: TRBJ1-2; cdr3_length: 16; cdr3_aa: CASSSFGQPNNYGYTF; cdr3_nt: TGTGCCAGCAGTTCTTTTGGACAGCCTAATAACTATGGCTACACCTTC
v_call: TRBV30; d_call: TRBD1; j_call: TRBJ1-4; cdr3_length: 15; cdr3_aa: CAWSVQAGGKEKLFF; cdr3_nt: TGTGCCTGGAGTGTACAGGCAGGGGGAAAGGAAAAACTGTTTTTT
v_call: TRBV9; d_call: .; j_call: TRBJ1-6; cdr3_length: 14; cdr3_aa: CASSGQTGYSPLHF; cdr3_nt: TGTGCCAGCAGCGGACAAACAGGTTATTCACCCCTCCACTTT
v_call: TRBV10-3; d_call: .; j_call: TRBJ2-7; cdr3_length: 11; cdr3_aa: CAIEGGGEQYF; cdr3_nt: TGTGCCATCGAAGGGGGTGGCGAGCAGTACTTC
v_call: TRBV27; d_call: TRBD1; j_call: TRBJ2-3; cdr3_length: 19; cdr3_aa: CASSSSFGTGRTFTDTQYF; cdr3_nt: TGTGCCAGCAGTTCATCCTTTGGGACAGGGCGTACATTCACAGATACGCAGTATTTT
v_call: TRBV19; d_call: TRBD2; j_call: TRBJ2-7; cdr3_length: 13; cdr3_aa: CASEGTSSGSRDF; cdr3_nt: TGTGCCAGCGAAGGCACTTCTAGCGGGTCAAGGGACTTC
v_call: TRBV6-1; d_call: TRBD2; j_call: TRBJ2-3; cdr3_length: 15; cdr3_aa: CASSAWREVPDTQYF; cdr3_nt: TGTGCCAGCAGTGCCTGGCGGGAGGTGCCAGATACGCAGTATTTT
v_call: TRBV29-1; d_call: .; j_call: TRBJ1-1; cdr3_length: 14; cdr3_aa: CSVAGGEGTSKAFF; cdr3_nt: TGCAGCGTTGCGGGGGGCGAAGGAACTTCTAAAGCTTTCTTT
v_call: TRBV5-6; d_call: .; j_call: TRBJ2-3; cdr3_length: 10; cdr3_aa: CASGENTQYF; cdr3_nt: TGTGCCAGTGGTGAGAATACGCAGTATTTT
v_call: TRBV6-1; d_call: .; j_call: TRBJ1-1; cdr3_length: 14; cdr3_aa: CASSVGVTNTEAFF; cdr3_nt: TGTGCCAGCAGTGTCGGGGTAACGAACACTGAAGCTTTCTTT
v_call: TRBV6-6; d_call: .; j_call: TRBJ1-6; cdr3_length: 11; cdr3_aa: CASTLNSPLHF; cdr3_nt: TGTGCCAGCACTCTTAATTCACCCCTCCACTTT
v_call: TRBV9; d_call: TRBD2; j_call: TRBJ2-3; cdr3_length: 16; cdr3_aa: CASSVVASGRADTQYF; cdr3_nt: TGTGCCAGCAGCGTAGTGGCTAGCGGACGGGCAGATACGCAGTATTTT
v_call: TRBV5-1; d_call: .; j_call: TRBJ2-3; cdr3_length: 16; cdr3_aa: CASSLGASEGTDTQYF; cdr3_nt: TGCGCCAGCAGCTTGGGAGCGAGCGAAGGCACAGATACGCAGTATTTT
v_call: TRBV7-2; d_call: .; j_call: TRBJ1-2; cdr3_length: 14; cdr3_aa: CASSLGLGGYGYTF; cdr3_nt: TGTGCCAGCAGCTTAGGGTTGGGGGGCTATGGCTACACCTTC
v_call: TRBV30; d_call: TRBD2; j_call: TRBJ2-1; cdr3_length: 15; cdr3_aa: CAHSGTSGSRNEQFF; cdr3_nt: TGTGCCCACTCCGGGACTAGCGGGAGTAGAAATGAGCAGTTCTTC
v_call: TRBV20-1; d_call: TRBD1; j_call: TRBJ2-1; cdr3_length: 11; cdr3_aa: CSAARGTEQFF; cdr3_nt: TGCAGTGCCGCCAGGGGGACTGAGCAGTTCTTC
v_call: TRBV5-1; d_call: .; j_call: TRBJ2-1; cdr3_length: 11; cdr3_aa: CASRGGVEQFF; cdr3_nt: TGCGCCAGCAGAGGCGGAGTCGAGCAGTTCTTC
v_call: TRBV6-5; d_call: TRBD1; j_call: TRBJ2-3; cdr3_length: 15; cdr3_aa: CASSSDRASTDTQYF; cdr3_nt: TGTGCCAGCAGTTCCGACAGGGCTAGCACAGATACGCAGTATTTT
v_call: TRBV29-1; d_call: TRBD1; j_call: TRBJ2-7; cdr3_length: 14; cdr3_aa: CSVVAGGKRYEQYF; cdr3_nt: TGCAGCGTTGTTGCAGGGGGTAAAAGGTACGAGCAGTACTTC
v_call: TRBV13; d_call: .; j_call: TRBJ2-1; cdr3_length: 16; cdr3_aa: CASSSPTGNSYNEQFF; cdr3_nt: TGTGCCAGCAGCTCGCCCACGGGAAACTCCTACAATGAGCAGTTCTTC
v_call: TRBV6-5; d_call: TRBD1; j_call: TRBJ1-3; cdr3_length: 15; cdr3_aa: CASSSTGGGRNTIYF; cdr3_nt: TGTGCCAGCAGCAGTACAGGGGGCGGGAGAAACACCATATATTTT
v_call: TRBV5-4; d_call: TRBD2; j_call: TRBJ2-1; cdr3_length: 16; cdr3_aa: CASSQTRTSGSNEQFF; cdr3_nt: TGTGCCAGCAGCCAAACACGGACTAGCGGGAGTAATGAGCAGTTCTTC
v_call: TRBV15; d_call: .; j_call: TRBJ1-6; cdr3_length: 14; cdr3_aa: CATSTQRENSPLHF; cdr3_nt: TGTGCCACCAGCACCCAACGCGAGAATTCACCCCTCCACTTT
v_call: TRBV13; d_call: .; j_call: TRBJ1-1; cdr3_length: 15; cdr3_aa: CASSLHQGTNTEAFF; cdr3_nt: TGTGCCAGCAGCCTCCATCAGGGGACGAACACTGAAGCTTTCTTT
v_call: TRBV11-3; d_call: TRBD2; j_call: TRBJ2-3; cdr3_length: 15; cdr3_aa: CASSHGTSYTDTQYF; cdr3_nt: TGTGCCAGCAGCCACGGGACTAGCTACACAGATACGCAGTATTTT
v_call: TRBV29-1; d_call: .; j_call: TRBJ1-1; cdr3_length: 13; cdr3_aa: CSVEEHRNTEAFF; cdr3_nt: TGCAGCGTTGAAGAACACAGGAACACTGAAGCTTTCTTT
v_call: TRBV7-2; d_call: TRBD1; j_call: TRBJ1-5; cdr3_length: 15; cdr3_aa: CASSLDGQVNQPQHF; cdr3_nt: TGTGCCAGCAGCTTAGATGGACAGGTGAATCAGCCCCAGCATTTT
v_call: TRBV6-5; d_call: .; j_call: TRBJ2-7; cdr3_length: 13; cdr3_aa: CASSQGTSYEQYF; cdr3_nt: TGTGCCAGCAGTCAGGGGACCTCCTACGAGCAGTACTTC
v_call: TRBV27; d_call: TRBD1; j_call: TRBJ1-1; cdr3_length: 18; cdr3_aa: CASSLRQGGLTMNTEAFF; cdr3_nt: TGTGCCAGCAGTTTACGACAGGGGGGATTGACCATGAACACTGAAGCTTTCTTT
v_call: TRBV7-9; d_call: TRBD1; j_call: TRBJ1-5; cdr3_length: 16; cdr3_aa: CASSPGTDNSNQPQHF; cdr3_nt: TGTGCCAGCAGCCCTGGGACAGACAATAGCAATCAGCCCCAGCATTTT
v_call: TRBV6-5; d_call: .; j_call: TRBJ2-5; cdr3_length: 15; cdr3_aa: CASSPGVGIQETQYF; cdr3_nt: TGTGCCAGCAGCCCAGGGGTAGGCATCCAAGAGACCCAGTACTTC
v_call: TRBV5-1; d_call: TRBD1; j_call: TRBJ2-1; cdr3_length: 15; cdr3_aa: CASSPPGQYNNEQFF; cdr3_nt: TGCGCCAGCAGCCCACCGGGACAGTACAACAATGAGCAGTTCTTC
v_call: TRBV30; d_call: TRBD1; j_call: TRBJ1-5; cdr3_length: 15; cdr3_aa: CAWSVADRRDQPQHF; cdr3_nt: TGTGCCTGGAGTGTTGCGGACAGGAGGGACCAGCCCCAGCATTTT
v_call: TRBV27; d_call: .; j_call: TRBJ1-6; cdr3_length: 15; cdr3_aa: CASSFGGVGNSPLHF; cdr3_nt: TGTGCCAGCAGTTTTGGAGGGGTCGGGAATTCACCCCTCCACTTT
v_call: TRBV2; d_call: .; j_call: TRBJ1-2; cdr3_length: 13; cdr3_aa: CASSEMERGGYTF; cdr3_nt: TGTGCCAGCAGTGAGATGGAGCGAGGAGGCTACACCTTC
v_call: TRBV9; d_call: TRBD1; j_call: TRBJ2-5; cdr3_length: 16; cdr3_aa: CASSVSGQYHQETQYF; cdr3_nt: TGTGCCAGCAGCGTGTCGGGACAGTACCACCAAGAGACCCAGTACTTC
v_call: TRBV5-6; d_call: TRBD2; j_call: TRBJ2-5; cdr3_length: 16; cdr3_aa: CASSAKFSGIQETQYF; cdr3_nt: TGTGCCAGCAGCGCAAAGTTCAGCGGGATTCAAGAGACCCAGTACTTC
v_call: TRBV27; d_call: TRBD1; j_call: TRBJ1-1; cdr3_length: 13; cdr3_aa: CASSLTGGTEAFF; cdr3_nt: TGTGCCAGCAGTTTGACAGGGGGGACTGAAGCTTTCTTT
v_call: TRBV19; d_call: .; j_call: TRBJ2-2; cdr3_length: 14; cdr3_aa: CASSIDLATGELFF; cdr3_nt: TGTGCCAGTAGTATAGATCTAGCGACCGGGGAGCTGTTTTTT
v_call: TRBV5-1; d_call: .; j_call: TRBJ1-5; cdr3_length: 14; cdr3_aa: CASSQGDSNQSQHF; cdr3_nt: TGCGCCAGCAGCCAAGGGGATAGCAATCAGTCCCAGCATTTT
v_call: TRBV10-3; d_call: .; j_call: TRBJ1-2; cdr3_length: 16; cdr3_aa: CAISEDRGGLNYGYTF; cdr3_nt: TGTGCCATCAGTGAAGACCGGGGGGGACTAAACTATGGCTACACCTTC
v_call: TRBV6-4; d_call: .; j_call: TRBJ2-3; cdr3_length: 15; cdr3_aa: CASSDSPESTDTQYF; cdr3_nt: TGTGCCAGCAGTGACTCGCCGGAGAGCACAGATACGCAGTATTTT
v_call: TRBV7-8; d_call: .; j_call: TRBJ1-4; cdr3_length: 14; cdr3_aa: CASSLDSNNEKLFF; cdr3_nt: TGTGCCAGCAGCCTGGACAGCAATAATGAAAAACTGTTTTTT
v_call: TRBV19; d_call: .; j_call: TRBJ2-1; cdr3_length: 12; cdr3_aa: CASETAYNEQFF; cdr3_nt: TGTGCCAGCGAGACAGCTTACAATGAGCAGTTCTTC
v_call: TRBV4-2; d_call: TRBD2; j_call: TRBJ2-1; cdr3_length: 17; cdr3_aa: CASSRGTSGSSYNEQFF; cdr3_nt: TGTGCCAGCAGCAGGGGGACTAGCGGGAGCTCCTACAATGAGCAGTTCTTC
v_call: TRBV4-3; d_call: TRBD1; j_call: TRBJ2-3; cdr3_length: 17; cdr3_aa: CASSQGQSIFAGDTQYF; cdr3_nt: TGCGCCAGCAGCCAGGGACAGTCAATTTTCGCCGGAGATACGCAGTATTTT
v_call: TRBV29-1; d_call: .; j_call: TRBJ1-5; cdr3_length: 16; cdr3_aa: CSVDANGGHSNQPQHF; cdr3_nt: TGCAGCGTTGACGCTAATGGGGGCCATAGCAATCAGCCCCAGCATTTT